A single sample is the source of the 8 T cell receptor beta chains below, sequenced in a study of cytomegalovirus exposure and HLA in healthy donors. Primers included in the PCR were 60 Vbeta and 13 Jbeta primers. Produced via immunoSEQ multiplex PCR; TCRdb's table is partial and in-frame only. The sample lists 150,000 to 200,000 clones, 60% to 80% seen once, with around 15% in the top ten. The sequenced sample consisted of PBMCs. The origin of the receptors is a man aged 45-65 years in good health and CMV-seropositive.

There are many counts of this clone. This sequence joins TRBV5-5 and TRBJ1-2; TRBD1 matches at 10 bases. The CDR3 runs 15 residues. V was clipped by 0 bases and J by 4 bases; unmatched bases: 3. CDR1 and CDR2 from the germline V gene are SGHKS and YYEKEE (reference sequence). The DNA of the CDR3 is TGTGCCAGCAGCTTGGCGGGACAGGGGACCTATGGCTACACCTTC. Its translation: CASSLAGQGTYGYTF.

The chain links TRBV11-2 to TRBJ2-7, with D perhaps matching TRBD2 (6 bases). The CDR3 is 17 residues long. The germline CDR1 and CDR2 sequences are SGHAT and FQNNGV. Trimming left V 2 bases short and J 5 bases short, with 22 bases between. CDR3 in DNA: TGTGCCAGCAGCTTATTGGTCGAGTCGTCGCGGGATCACGAGCAGTACGTC. This codes for CASSLLVESSRDHEQYV.

This clone was seen more than once but under ten times. The J gene is TRBJ2-3, the V gene TRBV11-3, with D possibly TRBD1 on 6 matching bases. Trimming pared 4 bases from V and 2 bases from J, leaving 16 bases between. Germline V gene data show CDR1 as SGHNT and CDR2 as YENEEA. The CDR3 has 16 amino acids. CDR3 bases: TGTGCCAGCAGCTCCCGGACAGCGGAAGACACAGATACGCAGTATTTT. Its protein is CASSSRTAEDTDTQYF.

In its sample, this clone was seen a few times. The rearrangement joins TRBV19 to TRBJ1-6; 10 bases align to TRBD1. CDR3 size: 16 residues. Germline CDR1 reads LNHDA; CDR2 reads SQIVND (reference sequence). V was clipped by 10 bases and J by 0 bases; unmatched bases: 6. This CDR3 is CATATGGNSYNSPLHF. DNA of the CDR3: TGTGCCACTGCGACAGGGGGCAACTCCTATAATTCACCCCTCCACTTT.

The chain has TRBV7-8 and TRBJ2-5; TRBD1 might be the D (5 bases). Germline V gene lookup returns CDR1 SGHVS and CDR2 FQNEAQ. CDR3 size: 13 residues. Trimming shortened V by 2 bases and J by 3 bases, and 7 bases separated the two germline ends. Here the CDR3 reads CASSLPREETQYF. CDR3 DNA: TGTGCCAGCAGCTTACCCAGGGAAGAGACCCAGTACTTC. The full variable domain, with the rest looked up from reference TRBV7-8 and TRBJ2-5, is GAGVSQSPRYKVAKRGQDVALRCDPISGHVSLFWYQQALGQGPEFLTYFQNEAQLDKSGLPSDRFFAERPEGSVSTLKIQRTQQEDSAVYLCASSLPREETQYFGPGTRLLVL.

This clone was counted a few times. The CDR3 DNA sequence: TGTGCCAGCAGGATCACCGGGACAAGCAATCAGCCCCAGCATTTT. It translates to CASRITGTSNQPQHF. This sequence joins TRBV6-5 and TRBJ1-5, with D maybe TRBD1 (6 bases). There are 15 residues in the CDR3. Germline V CDR1 and CDR2: MNHEY, SVGAGI. Trimming removed 6 bases from V and 1 base from J, with 13 bases in between.

The rearrangement links TRBV7-3 to TRBJ2-7, with 7 bases fitting TRBD2. V dropped 4 bases and J dropped 6; count of bases not matched to a gene: 6. There are 13 residues in the CDR3. CDR1 is SGHTA, CDR2 FQGTGA, per germline. In DNA form, the CDR3 reads TGTGCCAGCAGCTCGGGACTATCGGCCGAGCAGTACTTC. Protein sequence: CASSSGLSAEQYF.

This CDR3 is CASSLQQATNEKLFF. The CDR3 bases are TGTGCCAGCAGCCTCCAACAGGCAACTAATGAAAAACTGTTTTTT. The rearrangement uses TRBV7-2 and TRBJ1-4, with D perhaps matching TRBD1 (5 bases). In germline, CDR1 is SGHTA, CDR2 FQGNSA. The CDR3 contains 15 residues. With 5 bases removed from V and 0 bases from J, the gap between germline ends came to 10 bases.